The 17 T cell receptor beta chains below all came from one sample that was sequenced in a study of shared clonotypes between healthy human individuals (TCRdb year 2020). Library generation was performed with the immunoSEQ multiplex PCR assay. TCRdb provides this immuneACCESS table in a form limited to in-frame rearrangements. Some clones are lacking; in checked studies, under half of them reflect an unresolved V gene, and why the rest are absent is not known. Within this sample are about 1.1 million clones, with 70% to 80% of them counted one time only. More than 0.55% of the sample is held by the ten biggest clonotypes. Sequenced material: memory CD4+ T cells from PBMCs. This specimen's cell subset or site label, per the study, means: CD45RA-negative fraction. These receptors originate from a man between 18 and 29 years old in good health. Some clones in this sample may be carry-over from other donors' samples.

A remark on this clone: One junction end does not reproduce the germline sequence, and a read error may be involved. The J gene is TRBJ1-2, the V gene TRBV4-1; D unclear. The CDR3 is made up of 15 amino acids. Germline V gene sequence: CDR1 MGHRA, CDR2 YSYEKL. CDR3 protein: CASSQDRTYAGGHTF. The CDR3 DNA follows: TGCGCCAGCAGCCAAGATCGGACCTATGCCGGTGGCCACACCTTC.

The chain carries TRBV28 and TRBJ2-1; D remains ambiguous. The CDR3 is made up of 14 amino acids. Trimming cost V 7 bases and J 5 bases, with 15 bases left between them. Germline V gene data show CDR1 as MDHEN and CDR2 as SYDVKM. CDR3 coding DNA: TGTGCCAGCACCCCTTCCCTCGGCGACAATGAGCAGTTCTTC. This gives the protein CASTPSLGDNEQFF.

V gene TRBV9 combines with J gene TRBJ1-2; 7 bases agree with TRBD1. The length of the CDR3 is 14 residues. Germline CDR1 is SGDLS and CDR2 is YYNGEE. The V and J ends lost 4 bases and 4 bases, in that order; junction bases with no gene match: 7. CDR3 nucleotide sequence: TGTGCCAGCAGCTCGGGGACAGCGGGCTATGGCTACACCTTC. Translating it yields CASSSGTAGYGYTF.

This rearrangement joins TRBV2 to TRBJ1-5, with D perhaps TRBD1 (5 bases). CDR1 and CDR2 from the germline V gene are SNHLY and FYNNEI. The ends were cut back, 6 bases at V and 0 bases at J, with 9 bases in the middle. The CDR3 covers 14 residues. The DNA of the CDR3 is TGTGCCAGCAGACAGGATCATAGCAATCAGCCCCAGCATTTT. This codes for CASRQDHSNQPQHF.

V gene TRBV19 combines with J gene TRBJ1-5; D is possibly TRBD1 (5 bases). The CDR3 runs to 15 residues. Trimming took 5 bases from V and 5 from J, leaving 16 bases between them. Germline values: CDR1 LNHDA, CDR2 SQIVND (reference sequence). CDR3 DNA: TGTGCCAGTAGTGGGGTTGGGGGAGCAGATCAGCCCCAGCATTTT. This gives the protein CASSGVGGADQPQHF.

The chain's CDR3 is CASAGTRGDTQYF. The CDR3 bases are TGTGCCAGCGCCGGGACAAGGGGAGATACGCAGTATTTT. The chain joins TRBV19 to TRBJ2-3; perhaps TRBD1 as D (6 bases). V shed 9 bases and J shed 5 bases, with 15 bases lying between them. The CDR3 extends over 13 amino acids. Per germline, CDR1 LNHDA and CDR2 SQIVND (reference sequence).

Only one count was recorded for this clone. The gene calls are TRBV27 and TRBJ1-1; 9 nucleotides match TRBD1. The CDR3 spans 15 residues. V shed 1 base, J shed 5 bases, and the junction held 5 bases outside the gene matches. Germline CDR1 MNHEY, CDR2 SMNVEV (reference sequence). CDR3 bases: TGTGCCAGCAGTTTATTGGGGACAGGGAAAACTGAAGCTTTCTTT. Amino acids: CASSLLGTGKTEAFF.

With regard to this clone: The same CDR3 can be traced to other DNA sequences in this sample. The chain employs TRBV5-1 and TRBJ1-5, with 10 bases fitting TRBD1. This CDR3 contains 15 residues. The junction had 1 base not matched to a gene; V was cut back by 0 bases and J by 4 bases. CDR1 SGHRS and CDR2 YFSETQ come from the germline V gene. The CDR3 region is CASSLGQGANQPQHF. CDR3 bases: TGCGCCAGCAGCTTGGGACAGGGGGCTAATCAGCCCCAGCATTTT.

The chain combines TRBV28 with TRBJ1-4; 9 nucleotides align to TRBD1. This CDR3 contains 17 residues. Germline loops: CDR1 MDHEN, CDR2 SYDVKM. The V and J ends lost 3 bases and 4 bases, in that order; junction bases with no gene match: 9. The CDR3 loop is CASSFPTGGRGNEKLFF. In DNA, the CDR3 is TGTGCCAGCAGTTTCCCTACAGGGGGCAGGGGTAATGAAAAACTGTTTTTT.

This chain uses TRBV7-8 with TRBJ2-3; D is undetermined. The CDR3 extends over 13 amino acids. Germline V gene sequence: CDR1 SGHVS, CDR2 FQNEAQ. Trimming cost V 4 bases and J 1 base, with 6 bases left between them. DNA of the CDR3: TGTGCCAGCAGCTGGACCCGCACAGATACGCAGTATTTT. Its translation: CASSWTRTDTQYF.

This clone was picked up one time. The chain combines TRBV6-1 with TRBJ1-1, with 9 positions matching TRBD1. CDR3 length: 13 residues. Trimming took 3 bases from V and 6 from J; bases not matched to a gene: 2. Germline V gene data show CDR1 as MNHNS and CDR2 as SASEGT. The CDR3 coding sequence is TGTGCCAGCAGTGAGGGACAGGGCTCTGAAGCTTTCTTT. Its protein product is CASSEGQGSEAFF.

V usage is TRBV9 and J usage is TRBJ1-1; 8 bases align to TRBD1. Germline CDR1 is SGDLS and CDR2 is YYNGEE. V shed 2 bases, J shed 1 base, and the junction held 7 bases outside the gene matches. CDR3 length: 16 amino acids. The CDR3: CASSVRDRTWNTEAFF. For the CDR3, the DNA is TGTGCCAGCAGCGTCCGGGACAGGACTTGGAACACTGAAGCTTTCTTT.

The chain links TRBV19 to TRBJ1-2, with TRBD1 identical over 7 bases. Per germline, CDR1 LNHDA and CDR2 SQIVND (reference sequence). The CDR3 is made up of 14 amino acids. Germline trimming cut 5 bases from V and 5 bases from J; bases unmatched to any gene: 8. The CDR3 region has the DNA TGTGCCAGTAGTGCGAACAGGGGTTTGTATGGCTACACCTTC. Amino acids: CASSANRGLYGYTF.

V and J are TRBV4-3 and TRBJ1-1; TRBD1 aligns across 7 bases. Trimming took 3 bases from V and 3 from J; bases not matched to a gene: 10. The CDR3 loop spans 16 amino acids. Germline V CDR1 and CDR2: LGHNA, YSLEER. The CDR3 DNA sequence: TGCGCCAGCAGCCAGAAACAGGGGCGCGGGGACACTGAAGCTTTCTTT. Its translation is CASSQKQGRGDTEAFF.

This chain links TRBV9 with TRBJ2-7; possibly TRBD1 for D (6 bases). Trimming stripped 0 bases from V and 4 bases from J, with 14 bases between. This CDR3 comprises 15 residues. Germline V gene data show CDR1 as SGDLS and CDR2 as YYNGEE. CDR3 sequence reads: CASSVGTGPQYEQYF. The CDR3 nucleotides read TGTGCCAGCAGCGTAGGAACAGGGCCCCAATACGAGCAGTACTTC.

The rearrangement joins TRBV18 to TRBJ1-2, with 8 bases that match TRBD1. J was trimmed by 0 bases and V by 6 bases; bases with no gene match: 9. Germline V CDR1 and CDR2: KGHSH, LQKENI. The CDR3 runs to 16 residues. The CDR3 DNA reads TGTGCCAGCTCTCGACTCGGGACAGGATCTAACTATGGCTACACCTTC. This encodes CASSRLGTGSNYGYTF.

The chain combines TRBV28 with TRBJ1-6, with TRBD1 matching 10 bases. This CDR3 is 14 amino acids long. Germline CDR1 is MDHEN and CDR2 is SYDVKM. After removal of 5 bases from V and 10 bases from J, the junction contained 5 bases not matched to a gene. Written as DNA, the CDR3 is TGTGCCAGCAGTGGGGGGACAGGGGTGTCACCCCTCCACTTT. This encodes CASSGGTGVSPLHF.